This T cell receptor (beta chain) was recorded in a study of OX40 agonist ivuxolimab in advanced cancers. For the study at large: Patients were treated with intravenous ivuxolimab, dosed at 0.01 to 10 mg/kg and infused every 2 weeks.

Using immunoSEQ multiplex PCR, the repertoire was profiled, and TCRdb retains in-frame clones only, with some absent. Among 70,000 to 85,000 clones listed, around 87% were seen once. This CDR3 region has 16 residues. Germline V CDR1 and CDR2: MRHNA, SNTAGT. Trimming cost V 3 bases and J 6 bases; bases outside gene matches: 9. This sequence was found in an adult with an advanced solid tumor such as melanoma, head and neck, liver or kidney cancer. The chain joins TRBV6-4 to TRBJ2-3; 10 nucleotides agree with TRBD1. The source material was CD4+ or CD8+ T cells sorted from blood, sampled in a trial of the OX40 agonist ivuxolimab. The CDR3 spells CASSELGQGFSDTQYF. In DNA form, the CDR3 reads TGTGCCAGCAGTGAATTGGGACAGGGGTTTTCGGATACGCAGTATTTT.